This passage covers 19 T cell receptor beta chains from one sample sequenced in a study of regulatory T cells in long-lasting Graves disease. Through Arm-PCR of CDR3 regions and iRepertoire HTBI primers, TCR beta libraries were built. TCRdb itself ran the multiplex PCR reads through MiXCR, one entry per CDR3 protein. The sample consists of about 400,000 distinct CDR3 sequences, approximately 15% of them appearing once. Time point denoted: newly diagnosed GD, antithyroid drugs for less than 3 months. PBMCs were the source of the RNA used for TCR sequencing. These same data were also listed under a study on T cells in Graves' hyperthyroidism and ophthalmopathy.

The sample was peripheral blood mononuclear cells (PBMCs), taken at new diagnosis, from a patient treated with antithyroid drugs. These receptors all stem from a woman aged 40 to 55 with Graves disease.

This clonotype showed up just a few times. The V gene is TRBV10-3, the J gene TRBJ2-3, with TRBD1 matching 12 bases. This CDR3 has 15 residues. After removal of 4 bases from V and 6 bases from J, the junction contained 5 bases not matched to a gene. Per germline, CDR1 ENHRY and CDR2 SYGVKD. In DNA form, the CDR3 reads TGTGCCATCAGTGGCCGGGACAGGGGGCAGGATACGCAGTATTTT. It is translated as CAISGRDRGQDTQYF.

V usage is TRBV3-1 and J usage is TRBJ2-7, with D maybe TRBD1 (6 bases). This CDR3 is 14 amino acids long. Per the germline V gene, CDR1 is LGHDT and CDR2 is YNNKEL (reference sequence). V lost 6 bases, J lost 2 bases, and 14 bases lay in between. The CDR3 region is CASRPTGFPYEQYF. CDR3 in DNA: TGTGCCAGCAGACCTACAGGGTTCCCCTACGAGCAGTACTTC.

This clonotype was detected ten times or more. The J gene is TRBJ2-1, the V gene TRBV7-8, with D unresolved. Germline CDR1 is SGHVS and CDR2 is FQNEAQ. The CDR3 length is 16 residues. V was cut by 1 base and J by 6 bases, with 16 bases left in between. In nucleotides, the CDR3 is TGTGCCAGCAGCTTAGATGGGCTAGATCGGCGCAATGAGCAGTTCTTC. Encoded protein: CASSLDGLDRRNEQFF. The full variable domain, its missing parts supplied by reference TRBV7-8 and TRBJ2-1, is GAGVSQSPRYKVAKRGQDVALRCDPISGHVSLFWYQQALGQGPEFLTYFQNEAQLDKSGLPSDRFFAERPEGSVSTLKIQRTQQEDSAVYLCASSLDGLDRRNEQFFGPGTRLTVL.

This clonotype was recorded at least ten times. The chain uses TRBV7-9 and TRBJ2-7; TRBD2 aligns across 11 bases. This CDR3 is built from 15 residues. Trimming took 5 bases from V and 3 from J; bases not matched to a gene: 6. CDR1 and CDR2 from the germline V gene are SEHNR and FQNEAQ (reference sequence). The CDR3 region has the DNA TGTGCCAGCAGCAGTACCACTAGCGGGAGCTACGAGCAGTACTTC. Its protein product is CASSSTTSGSYEQYF.

This sequence joins TRBV20-1 and TRBJ1-2, with D uncertain. CDR1 is DFQATT and CDR2 is SNEGSKA in the germline V gene (reference sequence). The CDR3 is made up of 13 amino acids. Trimming removed 1 base from V and 5 bases from J, with 11 bases in between. Here the CDR3 DNA reads TGCAGTGCTAGAGGGGGTGTAGAATATGGCTACACCTTC. Translating gives CSARGGVEYGYTF.

The table lists this clonotype with many counts. This chain connects TRBV5-1 to TRBJ2-7, with D perhaps TRBD2 (6 bases). Germline CDR1 and CDR2: SGHRS and YFSETQ. The CDR3 runs to 16 residues. V dropped 0 bases and J dropped 3 bases, with 16 bases sitting between them. CDR3 loop: CASSLEGLPTIYEQYF. DNA for the CDR3: TGCGCCAGCAGCTTGGAGGGACTCCCAACAATCTACGAGCAGTACTTC.

This clonotype was seen more than once but under ten times. The chain couples TRBV2 to TRBJ2-4, with 7 nucleotides matching TRBD1. Germline lookup yields CDR1 SNHLY and CDR2 FYNNEI. The junction had 1 base not matched to a gene; V was cut back by 6 bases and J by 5 bases. There are 12 residues in the CDR3. In DNA, the CDR3 is TGTGCCAGCAGGGACAGGCAAAACATTCAGTACTTC. Translation gives CASRDRQNIQYF.

This clonotype was seen ten or more times. The chain uses TRBV7-9 and TRBJ1-3, with a tentative D call TRBD1 (5 bases). V shed 7 bases and J shed 4 bases, with 23 bases lying between them. The CDR3 length is 17 residues. Germline V gene sequence: CDR1 SEHNR, CDR2 FQNEAQ (reference sequence). The CDR3 spells CASTKSGGPASGNTIYF. Here the CDR3 DNA reads TGTGCCAGCACCAAATCGGGGGGACCGGCCTCGGGAAACACCATATATTTT. Full variable domain (remainder filled in from reference TRBV7-9 and TRBJ1-3): DTGVSQNPRHKITKRGQNVTFRCDPISEHNRLYWYRQTLGQGPEFLTYFQNEAQLEKSRLLSDRFSAERPKGSFSTLEIQRTEQGDSAMYLCASTKSGGPASGNTIYFGEGSWLTVV.

The V call is TRBV27, the J call TRBJ1-2; D remains unclear. The CDR3 totals 13 residues. The germline CDR1 and CDR2 sequences are MNHEY and SMNVEV (reference sequence). CDR3 protein: CATRAQANYGYTF. As DNA, the CDR3 is TGTGCGACTAGGGCCCAAGCTAACTATGGCTACACCTTC.

V gene TRBV7-2 combines with J gene TRBJ1-1; D is ambiguous. Trimming left V 2 bases short and J 5 bases short, with 9 bases between. This CDR3 region has 13 residues. CDR1 SGHTA and CDR2 FQGNSA come from the germline V gene. The CDR3 sequence is CASSLSMLTEAFF. In DNA form, the CDR3 reads TGTGCCAGCAGCTTAAGTATGTTGACTGAAGCTTTCTTT.

This clonotype was detected a few times. V and J are TRBV27 and TRBJ2-2; D gene uncertain. The CDR3 is 12 residues long. In germline, CDR1 is MNHEY, CDR2 SMNVEV (reference sequence). V was cut by 6 bases and J by 8 bases, with 10 bases left in between. The CDR3: CASRLGYGELFF. The CDR3 DNA reads as TGTGCCAGCAGGTTGGGGTATGGGGAGCTGTTTTTT.

This clonotype was seen at least ten times. The chain employs TRBV7-9 and TRBJ2-7, with D possibly being TRBD1 (6 bases). V lost 5 bases and J 4 bases, leaving 15 bases between the germline ends. The CDR3 totals 14 residues. CDR1 and CDR2 from the germline V gene are SEHNR and FQNEAQ (reference sequence). This chain's CDR3 is CASSQQGWRYEQYF. CDR3 sequence (DNA): TGTGCCAGCAGCCAACAGGGTTGGCGGTACGAGCAGTACTTC.

This clonotype occurred many times. The V and J genes are TRBV7-9 and TRBJ2-1; 11 positions match TRBD2. Germline-derived CDR1 and CDR2 are SEHNR and FQNEAQ (reference sequence). CDR3 size: 16 residues. V dropped 5 bases and J dropped 3; count of bases not matched to a gene: 6. This CDR3 is CASSATGTSGYNEQFF. The CDR3 DNA is TGTGCCAGCAGCGCAACCGGGACTAGCGGCTACAATGAGCAGTTCTTC.

This clonotype is a singleton in its sample. The chain has TRBV20-1 and TRBJ2-2; tentatively, D is TRBD2 (6 bases). CDR1 is DFQATT and CDR2 is SNEGSKA in the germline V gene (reference sequence). V was cut by 0 bases and J by 8 bases, with 22 bases left in between. This CDR3 comprises 17 residues. The CDR3: CSARERGRLGGGGELFF. The DNA of the CDR3 is TGCAGTGCTAGAGAGAGGGGTCGACTAGGTGGTGGGGGGGAGCTGTTTTTT.

This rearrangement joins TRBV7-6 to TRBJ1-5; D may be TRBD1 (6 bases). Between the trimmed V and J ends, which lost 4 bases and 3 bases, there was a span of 16 bases. Germline V gene data show CDR1 as SGHVS and CDR2 as FNYEAQ. The CDR3 is made up of 16 amino acids. For the CDR3, the DNA is TGTGCCAGCAGCTCAGGTCCGGGACAATTCAATCAGCCCCAGCATTTT. The encoded protein is CASSSGPGQFNQPQHF.

This clonotype was seen at least ten times. The chain couples TRBV28 to TRBJ2-5, with TRBD1 as a possible D gene (6 bases). Trimming removed 8 bases from V and 3 bases from J, with 13 bases in between. Per germline, CDR1 MDHEN and CDR2 SYDVKM. The CDR3 consists of 13 residues. The CDR3 reads CASEDWTEETQYF. The CDR3, as DNA: TGTGCCAGCGAAGACTGGACAGAAGAGACCCAGTACTTC.

This clonotype was seen repeatedly, ten times or more. This chain joins TRBV5-1 and TRBJ2-7; D is perhaps TRBD1 or TRBD2 (5 bases each). This CDR3 contains 14 residues. Deletions cut 0 bases from V and 5 bases from J, with 12 bases between. Germline lookup yields CDR1 SGHRS and CDR2 YFSETQ. The CDR3 bases are TGCGCCAGCAGCTTGGATGGGGGAGTCAACGAGCAGTACTTC. Encoded protein: CASSLDGGVNEQYF.

This clonotype was counted ten times or more. The chain recombines TRBV19 with TRBJ2-7; 8 bases are shared with TRBD2. With V trimmed by 2 bases and J by 0 bases, 6 bases remained unmatched. CDR3 size: 16 residues. Germline lookup yields CDR1 LNHDA and CDR2 SQIVND (reference sequence). The CDR3 region is CASSIRLAPSSYEQYF. DNA of the CDR3: TGTGCCAGTAGTATACGACTAGCGCCAAGCTCCTACGAGCAGTACTTC.

In its sample, this clonotype was seen many times. The chain links TRBV7-9 to TRBJ2-7; D is perhaps TRBD1 (5 bases). The V end lost 7 bases, the J end lost 0 bases, and 7 bases lay between the germline ends. Looked up from germline, CDR1 is SEHNR and CDR2 is FQNEAQ (reference sequence). The CDR3 runs to 12 residues. The CDR3 DNA reads TGTGCCAGCACCCAGGGCTCCTACGAGCAGTACTTC. Translating it yields CASTQGSYEQYF.